A selection of T cell receptor beta chains follows, all from one sample in a study of blood T cell repertoires in COVID-19. This table comes from immunoSEQ multiplex PCR, and its TCRdb copy is limited to in-frame clones, with some not included. This sample has 100,000 to 130,000 clones, with 88% found just once. The specimen sequenced was peripheral blood. These receptors were obtained from a human donor in a cohort sampled during active COVID-19. CDR3s include the opening cysteine and the closing phenylalanine or tryptophan. D genes are given only for firm matches. Clone size is given for some rows only: seen once, a few or many times, or a class if the clone is expanded.

length	D	V	size	J	CDR3	DNA
15	TRBD2	TRBV2	.	TRBJ2-1	CASSEAAGGLYEQFF	TGTGCCAGCAGTGAAGCGGCGGGGGGGCTCTATGAGCAGTTCTTC
14	.	TRBV5-6	.	TRBJ1-2	CASSIRTPGSGYTF	TGTGCCAGCAGCATCCGGACGCCGGGGAGTGGCTACACCTTC
15	TRBD1	TRBV5-4	.	TRBJ2-1	CASSWDSSSYNEQFF	TGTGCCAGCAGCTGGGACAGTAGCTCCTACAATGAGCAGTTCTTC
14	.	TRBV2	.	TRBJ1-3	CASGRGVSGNTIYF	TGTGCCAGCGGGAGGGGGGTATCTGGAAACACCATATATTTT
15	TRBD1	TRBV7-9	few	TRBJ1-2	CASSPPTGGGFGYTF	TGTGCCAGCAGCCCGCCGACAGGGGGCGGCTTTGGCTACACCTTC
14	TRBD1	TRBV19	.	TRBJ2-7	CASSTDRGFYEQYF	TGTGCCAGTAGTACGGACAGGGGGTTCTACGAGCAGTACTTC
14	.	TRBV6-2/TRBV6-3	.	TRBJ2-3	CASSLGHSTDTQYF	TGTGCCAGCAGTCTTGGACACTCCACAGATACGCAGTATTTT
13	.	TRBV19	.	TRBJ2-1	CASSPRAYNEQFF	TGTGCCAGTAGTCCACGGGCCTACAATGAGCAGTTCTTC
19	TRBD1	TRBV4-2	.	TRBJ2-6	CASSQDRQGALSGANVLTF	TGTGCCAGCAGCCAAGATCGACAGGGGGCTCTTTCTGGGGCCAACGTCCTGACTTTC
13	.	TRBV7-2	.	TRBJ2-3	CASSYRGTDTQYF	TGTGCCAGCAGCTATAGAGGCACAGATACGCAGTATTTT
13	.	TRBV29-1	.	TRBJ2-7	CSVVTQDSYEQYF	TGCAGCGTAGTAACCCAGGACAGCTACGAGCAGTACTTC
14	.	TRBV5-1	.	TRBJ2-1	CASSQLGLPNEQFF	TGCGCCAGCAGCCAACTGGGACTGCCCAATGAGCAGTTCTTC
13	.	TRBV3-1/TRBV3-2	.	TRBJ2-5	CARKDWPQETQYF	TGTGCCAGAAAGGACTGGCCCCAAGAGACCCAGTACTTC
14	TRBD1	TRBV28	.	TRBJ1-2	CASREGTGIYGYTF	TGTGCCAGCAGGGAAGGGACAGGGATTTATGGCTACACCTTC
15	TRBD1	TRBV19	.	TRBJ1-5	CASSQQGAGNQPQHF	TGTGCCAGTAGTCAACAGGGGGCGGGCAATCAGCCCCAGCATTTT
16	TRBD1	TRBV5-5	.	TRBJ2-7	CASSHGWTGLSYEQYF	TGTGCCAGCAGCCACGGATGGACAGGGCTATCCTACGAGCAGTACTTC
15	.	TRBV5-6	.	TRBJ2-3	CASSILAQPRGTQYF	TGTGCCAGCAGCATTCTAGCGCAGCCTCGAGGTACGCAGTATTTT
17	TRBD1	TRBV2	.	TRBJ2-7	CASSAGGQSVGEYEQYF	TGTGCCAGCAGTGCTGGGGGACAGTCCGTTGGTGAGTACGAGCAGTACTTC
15	.	TRBV28	.	TRBJ1-1	CASSPMAGVRTEAFF	TGTGCCAGCAGTCCCATGGCGGGGGTGAGAACTGAAGCTTTCTTT
16	TRBD2	TRBV2	.	TRBJ2-3	CASSSGLAVYTDTQYF	TGTGCCAGCAGTTCTGGACTAGCGGTCTACACAGATACGCAGTATTTT
16	TRBD1	TRBV2	.	TRBJ1-2	CASSVRSGQGGSGYTF	TGTGCCAGCAGTGTCCGGTCGGGACAGGGCGGAAGCGGCTACACCTTC
14	TRBD1	TRBV27	.	TRBJ2-7	CASSLLATGTEQYF	TGTGCCAGCAGTTTATTAGCGACAGGGACCGAGCAGTACTTC
16	.	TRBV5-1	.	TRBJ2-6	CASSLDGNSGANVLTF	TGCGCCAGCAGCTTGGACGGTAACTCTGGGGCCAACGTCCTGACTTTC
12	.	TRBV11-2	.	TRBJ2-7	CASSLGSYEQYF	TGTGCCAGCAGCCTGGGCAGCTACGAGCAGTACTTC
14	.	TRBV4-1	.	TRBJ2-7	CASSLSRSGYEQYF	TGCGCCAGCAGCCTAAGCCGGAGCGGCTACGAGCAGTACTTC
15	TRBD2	TRBV6-5	.	TRBJ2-3	CASILLAGYTDTQYF	TGTGCCAGCATCCTACTAGCGGGGTACACAGATACGCAGTATTTT
16	TRBD2	TRBV5-1	.	TRBJ2-7	CASSRVGGGTTYEQYF	TGCGCCAGCAGCCGGGTCGGCGGGGGTACAACCTACGAGCAGTACTTC
13	.	TRBV19	.	TRBJ1-2	CASIGRANYGYTF	TGTGCCAGTATCGGCAGGGCAAACTATGGCTACACCTTC
12	TRBD1	TRBV6-5	.	TRBJ1-1	CASSFQGAQAFF	TGTGCCAGCAGTTTTCAGGGGGCGCAGGCTTTCTTT
18	TRBD2	TRBV7-3	.	TRBJ2-5	CASSLGMTSGGNQETQYF	TGTGCCAGCAGCTTAGGGATGACTAGCGGGGGAAACCAAGAGACCCAGTACTTC
13	.	TRBV3-1/TRBV3-2	few	TRBJ1-3	CASSQEPRGTIYF	TGTGCCAGCAGCCAAGAACCCCGAGGGACCATATATTTT
15	.	TRBV20-1	.	TRBJ2-1	CSASGGLAVYNEQFF	TGCAGTGCTAGTGGGGGCCTAGCGGTCTACAATGAGCAGTTCTTC
13	.	TRBV5-8	.	TRBJ1-1	CASSAGQNTEAFF	TGTGCCAGCAGCGCGGGCCAGAACACTGAAGCTTTCTTT
15	.	TRBV27	once	TRBJ1-1	CASSTRKGVSTEAFF	TGTGCCAGCAGTACCCGAAAGGGGGTAAGCACTGAAGCTTTCTTT
17	TRBD1	TRBV10-2	.	TRBJ2-1	CASNPETGPPNYNEQFF	TGCGCCAGCAACCCCGAGACAGGGCCGCCTAATTACAATGAGCAGTTCTTC
14	.	TRBV5-8	.	TRBJ2-3	CASSLPGNTDTQYF	TGTGCCAGCAGCTTACCCGGGAACACAGATACGCAGTATTTT
11	.	TRBV28	.	TRBJ1-2	CASTRGQGYTF	TGTGCCAGCACCAGGGGCCAGGGCTACACCTTC
13	TRBD2	TRBV5-1	.	TRBJ2-7	CASSPGGSYEQYF	TGCGCCAGCAGCCCGGGGGGGTCCTACGAGCAGTACTTC
13	TRBD2	TRBV19	.	TRBJ2-3	CASSNGRGDTQYF	TGTGCCAGTAGTAACGGGAGGGGAGATACGCAGTATTTT
15	TRBD1	TRBV5-1	.	TRBJ1-4	CASRLLGGAGEKLFF	TGCGCCAGCAGATTGCTAGGGGGCGCCGGTGAAAAACTGTTTTTT
14	TRBD2	TRBV2	.	TRBJ2-1	CASSGGRGPDEQFF	TGTGCCAGCAGTGGGGGGAGGGGCCCAGATGAGCAGTTCTTC
14	.	TRBV4-1	.	TRBJ1-2	CASSQGADLYGYTF	TGCGCCAGCAGCCAAGGGGCAGACCTCTATGGCTACACCTTC
16	.	TRBV18	.	TRBJ2-3	CASSPPGDHAVDTQYF	TGTGCCAGCTCACCCCCGGGAGACCATGCGGTAGATACGCAGTATTTT
14	TRBD1	TRBV10-1	few	TRBJ1-4	CASSPGGTNEKLFF	TGCGCCAGCAGCCCAGGGGGTACCAATGAAAAACTGTTTTTT